A single sample gave rise to the 21 T cell receptor beta chains below, sequenced in a study of T cell responses to AZD1222 COVID-19 vaccine (dated by TCRdb to about 2021). Libraries were made using the immunoSEQ multiplex PCR assay. Entries here come from immuneACCESS through TCRdb and include only in-frame sequences with V and J called. Some clones fail to appear in such tables; in the studies checked, an unresolved V gene covers under half of the shortfall, and the cause of the remainder is unknown. Counted in this sample were approximately 160,000 clones; roughly 94% of them appeared once. The ten most abundant clones make up 5.1% of the sample. The sample's time point label, decoded: about 28 days (+/-7) after the second vaccine dose. The sequenced sample was peripheral blood, obtained 28 days after the second AZD1222 dose. These receptor sequences come from an adult who received the AZD1222 COVID-19 vaccine.

This clone was seen once. The chain links TRBV7-9 to TRBJ2-5; 8 bases agree with TRBD2. V dropped 4 bases and J dropped 6; count of bases not matched to a gene: 10. The CDR3 is 15 amino acids. CDR1 is SEHNR, CDR2 FQNEAQ, per germline (reference sequence). CDR3 residues: CASSSTRREGKTQYF. CDR3 DNA: TGTGCCAGCAGCTCGACCCGACGGGAGGGAAAGACCCAGTACTTC.

This chain links TRBV18 with TRBJ2-7; D might be TRBD2 (6 bases). V was trimmed by 3 bases and J by 7 bases, leaving 10 bases between them. Per the germline V gene, CDR1 is KGHSH and CDR2 is LQKENI. CDR3 length: 12 amino acids. This CDR3 reads CASSPGLSEQYF. As DNA, the CDR3 is TGTGCCAGCTCACCGGGACTTTCGGAGCAGTACTTC.

V and J are TRBV27 and TRBJ1-2; 9 nucleotides match TRBD1. The V gene's germline CDR1 is MNHEY and CDR2 SMNVEV (reference sequence). V gave up 6 bases and J gave up 8 bases; unmatched junction bases: 19. CDR3 size: 17 residues. DNA for the CDR3: TGTGCCAGCAGGCCCGCCTCCGGGACAGGGTATAGAGGGGGCTACACCTTC. Its translation is CASRPASGTGYRGGYTF.

Here the CDR3 reads CASTKWGQGLNYEQYF. CDR3 DNA: TGTGCCAGCACAAAGTGGGGACAGGGACTGAATTACGAGCAGTACTTC. The V gene is TRBV7-2, the J gene TRBJ2-7; TRBD1 agrees at 9 bases. The CDR3 consists of 16 residues. The J segment lost 4 bases and the V segment lost 7 bases, leaving 14 bases of the junction unmatched. From germline, CDR1 is SGHTA and CDR2 FQGNSA.

V is TRBV27 and J is TRBJ2-4; D might be TRBD1 or TRBD2, each matching 5 bases. The CDR3 contains 14 residues. Germline V gene data show CDR1 as MNHEY and CDR2 as SMNVEV (reference sequence). V gave up 6 bases and J gave up 8 bases, with 17 bases separating them. The CDR3 DNA sequence: TGTGCCAGCAGCCTAGTCAGGCGAGGGGACATTCAGTACTTC. Protein: CASSLVRRGDIQYF.

The rearrangement links TRBV27 to TRBJ2-3, with D unresolved. This CDR3 has 13 residues. Germline V gene sequence: CDR1 MNHEY, CDR2 SMNVEV (reference sequence). V was cut by 3 bases and J by 5 bases, with 9 bases left in between. CDR3 sequence reads: CASSLGGRDTQYF. CDR3 bases: TGTGCCAGCAGTTTGGGCGGACGAGATACGCAGTATTTT.

The chain joins TRBV5-6 to TRBJ1-2, with unresolved D. The CDR3 loop spans 14 amino acids. CDR1 and CDR2 from the germline V gene are SGHDT and YYEEEE. V was clipped by 6 bases and J by 4 bases, with 16 bases between them. CDR3 sequence (DNA): TGTGCCAGCACCAAGCTTGGGGAGTTCTATGGCTACACCTTC. This encodes CASTKLGEFYGYTF.

This chain links TRBV9 with TRBJ1-2; 8 bases fit TRBD1. Germline-derived CDR1 and CDR2 are SGDLS and YYNGEE. This CDR3 is 15 amino acids long. V gave up 2 bases and J gave up 7 bases; unmatched junction bases: 10. The CDR3 DNA follows: TGTGCCAGCAGCGTCCTCATGGACAGGGACTCTGGCTACACCTTC. This encodes CASSVLMDRDSGYTF.

The J gene is TRBJ1-4, the V gene TRBV6-2 or TRBV6-3; no definite D call. The CDR3 runs 13 residues. The V end was cut by 2 bases, the J end by 5 bases, with 6 bases between. The germline V gene has CDR1 MNHEY and CDR2 SVGEGT. This CDR3 is CASSYDGNEKLFF. CDR3 in DNA: TGTGCCAGCAGTTACGACGGAAATGAAAAACTGTTTTTT.

This CDR3 is CASSPVGSSGNTIYF. CDR3 nucleotides: TGCGCCAGCAGCCCCGTTGGGAGCTCTGGAAACACCATATATTTT. V is TRBV5-1 and J is TRBJ1-3, with unresolved D. CDR3 length equals 15 residues. The germline CDR1 and CDR2 sequences are SGHRS and YFSETQ. Trimming shortened V by 4 bases and J by 0 bases, and 11 bases separated the two germline ends.

V usage is TRBV6-5 and J usage is TRBJ1-1; no definite D call. There are 14 residues in the CDR3. V gave up 6 bases and J gave up 3 bases, with 14 bases separating them. From germline, CDR1 is MNHEY and CDR2 SVGAGI. The CDR3 loop reads CASRRTLGDTEAFF. DNA of the CDR3: TGTGCCAGCAGGCGGACCCTGGGTGACACTGAAGCTTTCTTT.

The rearrangement joins TRBV7-2 to TRBJ1-6; D not resolved. The germline CDR1 and CDR2 sequences are SGHTA and FQGNSA. The germline V and J ends were trimmed by 3 bases and 4 bases, with 7 bases remaining between them. This CDR3 has 14 amino acids. CDR3 sequence reads: CASSFYGYNSPLHF. The CDR3, as DNA: TGTGCCAGCAGCTTTTATGGTTATAATTCACCCCTCCACTTT.

The chain has TRBV4-2 and TRBJ2-7; 7 positions agree with TRBD1. Germline V CDR1 and CDR2: LGHNA, YNFKEQ. V shed 0 bases and J 4 bases; nucleotides not matched to a gene: 15. There are 18 residues in the CDR3. The chain's CDR3 is CASSQERRLTGFGYEQYF. The CDR3 DNA sequence: TGTGCCAGCAGCCAAGAGCGACGCCTGACAGGGTTTGGGTACGAGCAGTACTTC.

The chain recombines TRBV4-1 with TRBJ2-2, with a weak D call TRBD2 (5 bases). The V gene lost 8 bases and the J gene lost 7 bases, with 8 bases spanning the gap. Germline CDR1 is MGHRA and CDR2 is YSYEKL. The CDR3 has 11 residues. CDR3 in amino acids: CASGGDGELFF. CDR3 DNA: TGCGCCAGCGGAGGTGACGGGGAGCTGTTTTTT.

This chain joins TRBV6-6 and TRBJ1-1; D gene uncertain. The CDR3 runs 15 residues. Trimming took 6 bases from V and 3 from J, leaving 17 bases between them. CDR1 and CDR2 (germline): MNHNY, SVGAGI (reference sequence). This chain's CDR3 is CASSSPRDLYTEAFF. In DNA form, the CDR3 reads TGTGCCAGCAGCTCCCCGCGTGACTTGTACACTGAAGCTTTCTTT.

V is TRBV18 and J is TRBJ2-5, with no clear D. The V gene's germline CDR1 is KGHSH and CDR2 LQKENI. Trimming cost V 3 bases and J 3 bases, with 2 bases left between them. The CDR3 length is 11 residues. CDR3 in DNA: TGTGCCAGCTCACCGAAAGAGACCCAGTACTTC. Its protein is CASSPKETQYF. Drawing the rest from reference TRBV18 and TRBJ2-5, the complete variable domain is NAGVMQNPRHLVRRRGQEARLRCSPMKGHSHVYWYRQLPEEGLKFMVYLQKENIIDESGMPKERFSAEFPKEGPSILRIQQVVRGDSAAYFCASSPKETQYFGPGTRLLVL.

The chain couples TRBV5-6 to TRBJ2-1, with 9 bases matching TRBD2. V shed 1 base, J shed 0 bases, and the junction held 11 bases outside the gene matches. Germline lookup yields CDR1 SGHDT and CDR2 YYEEEE. The CDR3 runs to 19 residues. CDR3 protein: CASSLRVLAGTPSYNEQFF. The CDR3 DNA follows: TGTGCCAGCAGCTTGAGGGTGCTAGCGGGGACCCCCTCCTACAATGAGCAGTTCTTC. The variable domain in full, with the rest retrieved from reference TRBV5-6 and TRBJ2-1, is DAGVTQSPTHLIKTRGQQVTLRCSPKSGHDTVSWYQQALGQGPQFIFQYYEEEERQRGNFPDRFSGHQFPNYSSELNVNALLLGDSALYLCASSLRVLAGTPSYNEQFFGPGTRLTVL.

The genes are TRBV28 and TRBJ2-7; D is uncertain. Per germline, CDR1 MDHEN and CDR2 SYDVKM. The CDR3 runs 12 residues. Trimming removed 6 bases from V and 1 base from J, with 7 bases in between. Written as DNA, the CDR3 is TGTGCCAGCAGAAGGCTTTCCTACGAGCAGTACTTC. It codes for CASRRLSYEQYF.

V and J are TRBV19 and TRBJ1-5; D gene uncertain. The CDR3 runs 15 residues. Germline loops: CDR1 LNHDA, CDR2 SQIVND (reference sequence). V dropped 5 bases and J dropped 1 base, with 12 bases sitting between them. The CDR3 is CASSVSFLSNQPQHF. In nucleotides, the CDR3 is TGTGCCAGTAGTGTCTCTTTCCTGAGCAATCAGCCCCAGCATTTT.

This sequence joins TRBV19 and TRBJ2-7; D gene ambiguous. Germline CDR1 and CDR2: LNHDA and SQIVND (reference sequence). The CDR3 spans 13 residues. With 3 bases removed from V and 3 bases from J, the gap between germline ends came to 9 bases. CDR3: CASSMGQSYEQYF. As DNA, the CDR3 is TGTGCCAGTAGTATGGGTCAGAGCTACGAGCAGTACTTC.

The V call is TRBV5-7, the J call TRBJ2-7; D unclear. TRBV5-7 is given ORF status, its function remaining uncertain. V was trimmed by 3 bases and J by 2 bases, leaving 6 bases between them. This CDR3 is built from 12 residues. In DNA, the CDR3 is TGTGCCAGCAGCTCCTATACCTACGAGCAGTACTTC. Protein sequence: CASSSYTYEQYF.